The source of this TCR beta chain is a study of T cells after yellow fever vaccination. General study points: Though weaker, the secondary response peaked faster, on day 5 versus 15. A small share of clonotypes appeared in both CD4 and CD8 compartments. Contamination by abundant bulk-population clonotypes could be present in FACS-sorted repertoires. Post-booster samples contained most primary-vaccination clones (roughly 96% CD4, about 85% CD8).

TCRdb itself ran the 5' RACE reads through MiXCR, one entry per CDR3 protein. The data show 500,000 to 650,000 distinct CDR3 sequences, with approximately 15% seen just once and about an eighth held by the top ten. This clonotype was found a few times. Its antigen is unidentified. There are 15 residues in the CDR3. The germline V and J ends were trimmed by 6 bases and 3 bases, with 18 bases remaining between them. This receptor was obtained from a man aged 30 to 39 who received the YFV17D yellow fever vaccine. The starting material was PBMCs, obtained on the day of the yellow fever booster vaccination. This chain joins TRBV12-3 or TRBV12-4 and TRBJ2-7, with a possible D match to TRBD1 (5 bases). The CDR3 region has the DNA TGTGCCAGCAGCCCTCGGGCAGGGCCATTCTACGAGCAGTACTTC. Encoded protein: CASSPRAGPFYEQYF.